This is a list of T cell receptor beta chains from one sample in a study of shared clonotypes between healthy human individuals. Here immunoSEQ multiplex PCR was the method, and the copy in TCRdb shows in-frame clones only, minus some. Of under 1,100,000 clones listed, 75% to 80% were seen once; the top ten hold 0.55% to 0.7%. Sequencing was done on a sample of memory CD4+ T cells from PBMCs. Receptors were obtained from a man younger than 30 in good health. Some clones in this sample may be carry-over from other donors' samples. Both conserved end residues are part of each CDR3. The D gene is left open where the match is weak. Size tells how often a clone was seen (once, few, many) or the class of an expanded clone, and some rows leave it out.

abundance: NA; v_gene: TRBV27; len: 14; d_gene: NA; j_gene: TRBJ2-7; CDR3nt: TGTGCCAGCAGGCAATTCGTGGGGTTCGACGAGCAGTACTTC; CDR3aa: CASRQFVGFDEQYF
abundance: NA; v_gene: TRBV7-2; len: 16; d_gene: TRBD2; j_gene: TRBJ2-2; CDR3nt: TGTGCCAGCAGCTTAGCTAGCGGGAGGGGCACCGGGGAGCTGTTTTTT; CDR3aa: CASSLASGRGTGELFF
abundance: NA; v_gene: TRBV7-2; len: 14; d_gene: NA; j_gene: TRBJ2-7; CDR3nt: TGTGCCAGCAGCTTATCACGGACAGCGGATGGGCAGTACTTC; CDR3aa: CASSLSRTADGQYF
abundance: NA; v_gene: TRBV2; len: 14; d_gene: TRBD1; j_gene: TRBJ2-4; CDR3nt: TGTGCCAGCAGTCAACAGGGGGCGTCGAACATTCAGTACTTC; CDR3aa: CASSQQGASNIQYF
abundance: NA; v_gene: TRBV9; len: 15; d_gene: NA; j_gene: TRBJ1-3; CDR3nt: TGTGCCAGCAGCCCCCGGGCTAACTCTGGAAACACCATATATTTT; CDR3aa: CASSPRANSGNTIYF
abundance: NA; v_gene: TRBV7-8; len: 15; d_gene: NA; j_gene: TRBJ2-3; CDR3nt: TGTGCCAGCAGCTTGATGACATCTAGCACAGATACGCAGTATTTT; CDR3aa: CASSLMTSSTDTQYF
abundance: NA; v_gene: TRBV5-1; len: 14; d_gene: TRBD1; j_gene: TRBJ2-3; CDR3nt: TGCGCCAGCAGCTTGGGCACAGGGGAAGATACGCAGTATTTT; CDR3aa: CASSLGTGEDTQYF
abundance: NA; v_gene: TRBV18; len: 15; d_gene: TRBD1; j_gene: TRBJ2-3; CDR3nt: TGTGCCAGCTCACGCGGGACAGGGTTGAAGGATACGCAGTATTTT; CDR3aa: CASSRGTGLKDTQYF
abundance: NA; v_gene: TRBV5-1; len: 14; d_gene: TRBD1; j_gene: TRBJ2-5; CDR3nt: TGCGCCAGCAGCCCAGGGACAGGTGGGGAGACCCAGTACTTC; CDR3aa: CASSPGTGGETQYF
abundance: NA; v_gene: TRBV10-2; len: 12; d_gene: NA; j_gene: TRBJ2-3; CDR3nt: TGCGCCAGCGCCGGTAGCGCAGATACGCAGTATTTT; CDR3aa: CASAGSADTQYF
abundance: NA; v_gene: TRBV5-5; len: 15; d_gene: NA; j_gene: TRBJ1-5; CDR3nt: TGTGCCAGCAGCTTGGTAGGGAATAGCAATCAGCCCCAGCATTTT; CDR3aa: CASSLVGNSNQPQHF
abundance: once; v_gene: TRBV7-2; len: 15; d_gene: NA; j_gene: TRBJ2-5; CDR3nt: TGTGCCAGCAGCACGTTGAGGGCGGCCGCCCGGGCCCAGTACTTC; CDR3aa: CASSTLRAAARAQYF
abundance: NA; v_gene: TRBV7-2; len: 16; d_gene: NA; j_gene: TRBJ1-3; CDR3nt: TGTGCCAGCAGCTTAGCAAGTCAGCCCTCTGGAAACACCATATATTTT; CDR3aa: CASSLASQPSGNTIYF
abundance: NA; v_gene: TRBV6-5; len: 13; d_gene: NA; j_gene: TRBJ2-5; CDR3nt: TGTGCCAGCAGTCACAGACACCCAGAGACCCAGTACTTC; CDR3aa: CASSHRHPETQYF
abundance: NA; v_gene: TRBV7-9; len: 17; d_gene: TRBD2; j_gene: TRBJ2-3; CDR3nt: TGTGCCAGCAGCTTACTATCTAGCGGGAACGCCGCAGATACGCAGTATTTT; CDR3aa: CASSLLSSGNAADTQYF